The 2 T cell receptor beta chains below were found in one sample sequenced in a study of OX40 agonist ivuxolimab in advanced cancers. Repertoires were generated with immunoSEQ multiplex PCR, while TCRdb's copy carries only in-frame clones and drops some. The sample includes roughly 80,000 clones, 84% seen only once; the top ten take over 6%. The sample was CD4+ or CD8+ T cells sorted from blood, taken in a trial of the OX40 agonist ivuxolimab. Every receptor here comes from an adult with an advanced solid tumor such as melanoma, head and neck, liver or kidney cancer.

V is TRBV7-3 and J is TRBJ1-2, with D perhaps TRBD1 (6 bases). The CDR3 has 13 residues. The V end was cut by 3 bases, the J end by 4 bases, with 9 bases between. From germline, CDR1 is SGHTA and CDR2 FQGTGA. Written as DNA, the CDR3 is TGTGCCAGCAGCTTGGGCAGGGGCTATGGCTACACCTTC. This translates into CASSLGRGYGYTF.

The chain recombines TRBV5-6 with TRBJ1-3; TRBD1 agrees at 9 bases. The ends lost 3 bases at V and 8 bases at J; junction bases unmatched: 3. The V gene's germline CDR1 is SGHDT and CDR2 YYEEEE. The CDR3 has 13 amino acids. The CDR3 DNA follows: TGTGCCAGCAGCTGGACAGGGGAAGACACCATATATTTT. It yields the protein CASSWTGEDTIYF. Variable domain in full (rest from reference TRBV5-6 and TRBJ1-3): DAGVTQSPTHLIKTRGQQVTLRCSPKSGHDTVSWYQQALGQGPQFIFQYYEEEERQRGNFPDRFSGHQFPNYSSELNVNALLLGDSALYLCASSWTGEDTIYFGEGSWLTVV.